This is a list of T cell receptor beta chains from one sample in a study of blood T cells in healthy people across ages. MiXCR was run by TCRdb on the 5' RACE reads, yielding one entry per CDR3 protein. The sample lists some 1.6 million distinct CDR3 sequences, approximately 32% occurring once. The source material was blood. The receptors here all came from a woman younger than 45 in good health. The CDR3 runs from the conserved cysteine through the conserved F or W. D genes are given only for firm matches. Part of the rows lack a size; the others show once, few, many or a class for expanded clones.

J: TRBJ2-7
D: TRBD2
V: TRBV20-1
size: NA
DNA: TGCAGTGCTAGTGGCGGGAGTCTTGTCGAGCAGTACTTC
CDR3: CSASGGSLVEQYF

J: TRBJ2-1
D: TRBD2
V: TRBV20-1
size: few
DNA: TGCAGTGCTAGAGATATAGCGGGAGGACGGGAGCAGTTCTTC
CDR3: CSARDIAGGREQFF

J: TRBJ2-6
D: NA
V: TRBV27
size: few
DNA: TGTGCCAGCAGTCCCCGGACAGCGTACTCTGGGGCCAACGTCCTGACTTTC
CDR3: CASSPRTAYSGANVLTF

J: TRBJ1-2
D: NA
V: TRBV10-3
size: few
DNA: TGTGCCATCAGTTTCCAGGGAGACCGTGCTAACTATGGCTACACCTTC
CDR3: CAISFQGDRANYGYTF

J: TRBJ2-1
D: TRBD2
V: TRBV2
size: NA
DNA: TGTGCCGGGGGACTAGCGGGGGGCAATGAGCAGTTCTTC
CDR3: CAGGLAGGNEQFF

J: TRBJ2-5
D: NA
V: TRBV12-3/TRBV12-4
size: many
DNA: TGTGCCAGCAGTTTCCGGGGCAAAGAGACCCAGTACTTC
CDR3: CASSFRGKETQYF

J: TRBJ2-7
D: TRBD2
V: TRBV14
size: NA
DNA: TGTGCCAGCAGTACTAGCGGGAGGATCTACGAGCAGTACTTC
CDR3: CASSTSGRIYEQYF

J: TRBJ2-1
D: TRBD1
V: TRBV10-3
size: NA
DNA: TGTGCCATCAGCACAACGACAGGGGCGCCCTTGAAATACAATGAGCAGTTCTTC
CDR3: CAISTTTGAPLKYNEQFF

J: TRBJ2-1
D: NA
V: TRBV24-1
size: NA
DNA: TGTGCCACCAGTGTAGGTTCCCATGAGCAGTTCTTC
CDR3: CATSVGSHEQFF

J: TRBJ2-5
D: NA
V: TRBV10-3
size: few
DNA: TGTGCCATCAGTGAGTCGGGGCAGCAAGAGACCCAGTACTTC
CDR3: CAISESGQQETQYF

J: TRBJ1-6
D: NA
V: TRBV30
size: NA
DNA: TGTGCCTGGAGTGTACTGAGTTCACCCCTCCACTTT
CDR3: CAWSVLSSPLHF

J: TRBJ1-6
D: NA
V: TRBV25-1
size: many
DNA: TGTGCCAGCAGTGAATATAATTCACCCCTCCACTTT
CDR3: CASSEYNSPLHF

J: TRBJ2-3
D: NA
V: TRBV30
size: few
DNA: TGTGCCATAGGATTGGCTGGGGAGCCCACAGATACGCAGTATTTT
CDR3: CAIGLAGEPTDTQYF

J: TRBJ2-3
D: NA
V: TRBV4-1
size: NA
DNA: TGCGCCAGCAGCCTCGAGGCTAGGAGCGGCGCAGATACGCCGTATTTT
CDR3: CASSLEARSGADTPYF

J: TRBJ1-1
D: NA
V: TRBV6-5
size: once
DNA: TGTGCCAGCATACGGACCCCCGACACTGAAGCTTTCTTT
CDR3: CASIRTPDTEAFF

J: TRBJ2-4
D: NA
V: TRBV27
size: NA
DNA: TGTGCCAGCAGTTCTAAGAGACAAGGGCAGTACTTC
CDR3: CASSSKRQGQYF

J: TRBJ2-7
D: TRBD2
V: TRBV7-2
size: few
DNA: TGTGCCAGCAGCTTAGTGGGTAGCGGGAGTACCCACGAGCAGTACTTC
CDR3: CASSLVGSGSTHEQYF

J: TRBJ2-3
D: NA
V: TRBV20-1
size: few
DNA: TGCAGTGCTAGAGTGTGGGTAGATCCCACAGATACGCAGTATTTT
CDR3: CSARVWVDPTDTQYF

J: TRBJ2-1
D: TRBD2
V: TRBV7-9
size: once
DNA: TGTGCCAGCAGCTCCGGGGGACTAGCGGGAGTCAATGAGCAGTTCTTC
CDR3: CASSSGGLAGVNEQFF

J: TRBJ2-3
D: TRBD2
V: TRBV9
size: NA
DNA: TGTGCCAGCAGCGCAAGACTAGCTAGCACAGATACGCAGTATTTT
CDR3: CASSARLASTDTQYF

J: TRBJ2-5
D: NA
V: TRBV4-1
size: many
DNA: TGCGCCAGCAGCGGACTAACGGGAGAGACCCAGTACTTC
CDR3: CASSGLTGETQYF

J: TRBJ1-1
D: NA
V: TRBV21-1
size: NA
DNA: TGTGCCAGCAGCAAAGTAGATAACATTCATCGGGACACTGAAGCTTTCTTT
CDR3: CASSKVDNIHRDTEAFF

J: TRBJ1-2
D: TRBD1
V: TRBV27
size: NA
DNA: TGTGCCACCCAACCCGGACAGGGGGCTTGGGGCTACACCTTC
CDR3: CATQPGQGAWGYTF

J: TRBJ2-1
D: NA
V: TRBV12-3/TRBV12-4
size: few
DNA: TGTGCCAGCAGTTTCGTAATTAACGAGCAGTTCTTC
CDR3: CASSFVINEQFF

J: TRBJ2-1
D: TRBD2
V: TRBV7-2
size: NA
DNA: TGTGCCAGCAGCGTCCAGCGGGGGGGGTCCTGCAATGAGCAGTTCTTC
CDR3: CASSVQRGGSCNEQFF

J: TRBJ2-5
D: TRBD2
V: TRBV5-4
size: NA
DNA: TGTGCCAGCAGCTTGGTAGTAGCGGGGGGACAAGAGACCCAGTACTTC
CDR3: CASSLVVAGGQETQYF

J: TRBJ2-5
D: NA
V: TRBV9
size: NA
DNA: TGTGCCAGCAGCGTAGATGGGAGGGGGAAGGACGGGCAGTACTTC
CDR3: CASSVDGRGKDGQYF

J: TRBJ2-3
D: NA
V: TRBV4-1
size: many
DNA: TGCGCCAGCAGCCAAGTACCAGGGGATTTGACAGATACGCAGTATTTT
CDR3: CASSQVPGDLTDTQYF

J: TRBJ1-5
D: NA
V: TRBV5-1
size: NA
DNA: TGCGCCAGCAGCTTGGAGCCCCAGATCGATCAGCCCCAGCATTTT
CDR3: CASSLEPQIDQPQHF

J: TRBJ2-1
D: NA
V: TRBV20-1
size: NA
DNA: TGCAGTGCTAGTGCCGTGTACAATGAGCAGTTCTTC
CDR3: CSASAVYNEQFF

J: TRBJ2-7
D: TRBD2
V: TRBV20-1
size: NA
DNA: TGCAGTGCTAGAGACCCGGGACTAGCGGGGAAAGAGCAGTACTTC
CDR3: CSARDPGLAGKEQYF

J: TRBJ2-7
D: TRBD2
V: TRBV7-8
size: few
DNA: TGTGCCAGCAGCTCTGGCGGGAGAGGCTACGAGCAGTACTTC
CDR3: CASSSGGRGYEQYF

J: TRBJ1-1
D: NA
V: TRBV20-1
size: NA
DNA: TGCAGTGTTGGGACTGAAGCTTTCTTT
CDR3: CSVGTEAFF

J: TRBJ2-5
D: TRBD2
V: TRBV5-1
size: few
DNA: TGCGCCAGCACACCGGTAGCGGGAGAAGGGACCCAGTACTTC
CDR3: CASTPVAGEGTQYF

J: TRBJ2-3
D: NA
V: TRBV9
size: few
DNA: TGTGCCAGCAGCGTAGGGAACACAGATACGCAGTATTTT
CDR3: CASSVGNTDTQYF

J: TRBJ2-1
D: NA
V: TRBV12-3/TRBV12-4
size: few
DNA: TGTGCCAGCAACGAGGAAGTGAGGGGACTCGGGGGAGACTACAATGAGCAGTTCTTC
CDR3: CASNEEVRGLGGDYNEQFF

J: TRBJ2-7
D: NA
V: TRBV20-1
size: NA
DNA: TGCAGTGGTTACAGGGAATTAAACGAGCAGTACTTC
CDR3: CSGYRELNEQYF

J: TRBJ2-4
D: NA
V: TRBV6-5
size: NA
DNA: TGTGCCAGCAGGGTCGGAGGGGGAGGTATTCAGTACTTC
CDR3: CASRVGGGGIQYF

J: TRBJ2-2
D: NA
V: TRBV6-6
size: NA
DNA: TGTGCCAGCCAGGGCTACACCGGGGAGCTGTTTTTT
CDR3: CASQGYTGELFF

J: TRBJ2-1
D: NA
V: TRBV20-1
size: NA
DNA: TGCAGTGCTAGCTATGCGGGACCGCGCTCCTACAATGAGCAGTTCTTC
CDR3: CSASYAGPRSYNEQFF

J: TRBJ2-1
D: NA
V: TRBV12-3/TRBV12-4
size: few
DNA: TGTGCCAGCAGTTTAAACGCAGTCGGGGGTAATGAGCAGTTCTTC
CDR3: CASSLNAVGGNEQFF

J: TRBJ2-6
D: TRBD1
V: TRBV20-1
size: NA
DNA: TGCAGTGCTACGACAGGGCTCAAGAGGGACTCTGGGGCCAACGTCCTGACTTTC
CDR3: CSATTGLKRDSGANVLTF

J: TRBJ2-1
D: NA
V: TRBV29-1
size: NA
DNA: TGCAGCGGTCAAACCCCGTTGCATGAGCAGTTCTTC
CDR3: CSGQTPLHEQFF

J: TRBJ2-7
D: NA
V: TRBV2
size: few
DNA: TGTGCCAGCAGATCCGAAGGGCAGGGTAGCTACGAGCAGTACTTC
CDR3: CASRSEGQGSYEQYF

J: TRBJ2-1
D: NA
V: TRBV12-3/TRBV12-4
size: NA
DNA: TGTGCCAACAGTTTACGTGAGAGGTTCAGGACGGGACCGAGCTCCTACAATGAGCAGTTCTTC
CDR3: CANSLRERFRTGPSSYNEQFF

J: TRBJ2-1
D: NA
V: TRBV7-3
size: few
DNA: TGTGCCAGCAGCACAGCGGTAAGCTCCTACAATGAGCAGTTCTTC
CDR3: CASSTAVSSYNEQFF

J: TRBJ2-3
D: TRBD1
V: TRBV5-1
size: once
DNA: TGCGCCAGCAGCTTGGCGTTGACAGGGCCTAGCACAAATACGCAGTATTTT
CDR3: CASSLALTGPSTNTQYF

J: TRBJ2-1
D: TRBD1
V: TRBV19
size: NA
DNA: TGTGCCAGTAGTCAGGGGGCTTGGGGTTTTAACAATGAGCAGTTCTTC
CDR3: CASSQGAWGFNNEQFF

J: TRBJ2-5
D: TRBD2
V: TRBV7-2
size: few
DNA: TGTGCCAGCAGCCCAGCGCGGGGGGACCCGGTGACCCAGTACTTC
CDR3: CASSPARGDPVTQYF

J: TRBJ2-7
D: TRBD2
V: TRBV14
size: NA
DNA: TGTGCCAGCAGTCAGGGACTAGCGGGAGTTAAGGACGAGCAGTACTTC
CDR3: CASSQGLAGVKDEQYF

J: TRBJ2-1
D: NA
V: TRBV19
size: once
DNA: TGCGCCAGTACCCCTGGGAGATCGGGAGTTTATGAGCAGTTCTTC
CDR3: CASTPGRSGVYEQFF

J: TRBJ2-7
D: NA
V: TRBV7-2
size: NA
DNA: TGTGCCAGCAGCTTAGGGGCGAGATTGACGTACTTC
CDR3: CASSLGARLTYF

J: TRBJ1-1
D: NA
V: TRBV5-1
size: NA
DNA: TGCGCCAGCAGCTTGGGGGGACCGGAGAACACTGAAGCTTTCTTT
CDR3: CASSLGGPENTEAFF